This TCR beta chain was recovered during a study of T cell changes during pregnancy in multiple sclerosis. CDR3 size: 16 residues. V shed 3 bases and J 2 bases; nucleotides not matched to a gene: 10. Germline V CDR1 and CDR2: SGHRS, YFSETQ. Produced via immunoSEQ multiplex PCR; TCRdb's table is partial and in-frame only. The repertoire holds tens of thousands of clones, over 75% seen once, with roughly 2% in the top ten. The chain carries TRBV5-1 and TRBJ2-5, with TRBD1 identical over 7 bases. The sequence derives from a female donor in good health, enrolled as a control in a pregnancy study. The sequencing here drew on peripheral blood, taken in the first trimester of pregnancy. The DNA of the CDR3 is TGCGCCAGCAGCTCCAGGCAGACAGGGAGTCAAGAGACCCAGTACTTC. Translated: CASSSRQTGSQETQYF.